This passage covers 18 T cell receptor beta chains from one sample sequenced in a study of blood T cell repertoires in COVID-19. Clones were sequenced by immunoSEQ multiplex PCR, and TCRdb holds only the in-frame ones, with some missing. The sample has 150,000 to 200,000 clones, around 87% seen once. Source material: peripheral blood. These receptor sequences come from a man aged 35-49 years with active or convalescent COVID-19.

This chain links TRBV21-1 with TRBJ2-2; the table's TRBD2 call for D was not verified on the DNA. TRBV21-1 counts as a pseudogene. The CDR3 contains 18 residues. The CDR3 region has the DNA TGTGCCAGCAGCCAGGCTCTCTTACTGAGGGCGAACACCGGGGAGCTGTTTTTT. Translation: CASSQALLLRANTGELFF.

The CDR3 coding sequence is TGTGCCAGCTCACCCGTGCCTAGCGGGATTTACAATGAGCAGTTCTTC. Translated: CASSPVPSGIYNEQFF. The chain carries TRBV18 and TRBJ2-1; 9 bases match TRBD2. Germline assignment: CDR1 KGHSH and CDR2 LQKENI. V was clipped by 3 bases and J by 4 bases; unmatched bases: 7. The CDR3 is 16 amino acids.

The chain employs TRBV30 and TRBJ2-3, with TRBD1 identical over 7 bases. This CDR3 region has 17 residues. Germline assignment: CDR1 GTSNPN and CDR2 SVGIG (reference sequence). The ends lost 3 bases at V and 0 bases at J; junction bases unmatched: 12. CDR3 protein: CAWRVKPGQVSTDTQYF. In DNA form, the CDR3 reads TGTGCCTGGAGAGTCAAACCCGGACAGGTTAGCACAGATACGCAGTATTTT.

This clone showed up just once. The rearrangement joins TRBV5-1 to TRBJ1-1, with D uncertain. The V and J ends lost 4 bases and 3 bases respectively, with 16 bases between them. Germline V gene data show CDR1 as SGHRS and CDR2 as YFSETQ. There are 15 residues in the CDR3. CDR3 sequence: CASSPLSGGDTEAFF. In nucleotides, the CDR3 is TGCGCCAGCAGCCCGCTGAGTGGTGGAGACACTGAAGCTTTCTTT.

This clone was detected only a few times. This chain connects TRBV19 to TRBJ1-1; TRBD1 matches 8 bases. Germline V gene data show CDR1 as LNHDA and CDR2 as SQIVND (reference sequence). With V trimmed by 6 bases and J by 0 bases, 9 bases remained unmatched. The CDR3 is 16 amino acids. In nucleotides, the CDR3 is TGTGCCAGTAGCAAACGACAGGGGTCGATGAACACTGAAGCTTTCTTT. It encodes CASSKRQGSMNTEAFF.

The chain joins TRBV11-2 to TRBJ1-1; maybe TRBD1 (6 bases). V gave up 0 bases and J gave up 6 bases, with 14 bases separating them. CDR1 is SGHAT and CDR2 is FQNNGV in the germline V gene. The CDR3 is 15 residues long. CDR3 sequence: CASSLEWGGEAEAFF. CDR3 DNA: TGTGCCAGCAGCTTAGAATGGGGGGGCGAGGCTGAAGCTTTCTTT.

V and J are TRBV28 and TRBJ2-2; TRBD1 matches 9 bases. The CDR3 loop spans 15 amino acids. V lost 6 bases and J lost 5; bases outside the gene matches: 7. CDR1 is MDHEN and CDR2 is SYDVKM in the germline V gene. For the CDR3, the DNA is TGTGCCAGCAGGCGACACAGGGGGCAGACCGGGGAGCTGTTTTTT. As protein: CASRRHRGQTGELFF.

This rearrangement joins TRBV7-3 to TRBJ2-7, with a weak D call TRBD1 (6 bases). Germline loops: CDR1 SGHTA, CDR2 FQGTGA. This CDR3 comprises 17 residues. V was cut by 0 bases and J by 2 bases, with 17 bases left in between. CDR3 sequence reads: CASSLTRLGHPTYEQYF. The CDR3 nucleotides are TGTGCCAGCAGCTTAACGCGGCTGGGACACCCTACCTACGAGCAGTACTTC.

The V and J genes are TRBV5-4 and TRBJ1-2, with 8 bases matching TRBD1. Germline-derived CDR1 and CDR2 are SGHNT and YYREEE (reference sequence). Germline trimming cut 0 bases from V and 10 bases from J; bases unmatched to any gene: 17. This CDR3 is built from 17 residues. CDR3 coding DNA: TGTGCCAGCAGCTTGGGAACCCACCGGACAGGGAGTAAAGACTACACCTTC. Translated: CASSLGTHRTGSKDYTF.

The genes are TRBV6-6 and TRBJ1-2; D possibly corresponds to TRBD1 (5 bases). V gave up 6 bases and J gave up 2 bases, with 10 bases separating them. Per germline, CDR1 MNHNY and CDR2 SVGAGI (reference sequence). The CDR3 extends over 13 amino acids. The CDR3 protein is CASSDGHNYGYTF. The CDR3 DNA is TGTGCCAGCAGCGACGGACACAACTATGGCTACACCTTC.

This chain connects TRBV28 to TRBJ1-5; 10 bases align to TRBD1. Germline CDR1 MDHEN, CDR2 SYDVKM. The CDR3 is made up of 16 amino acids. Germline trimming cut 3 bases from V and 2 bases from J; bases unmatched to any gene: 4. CDR3 nucleotide sequence: TGTGCCAGCAGTTTGGGACAGGGGTTTGGCAATCAGCCCCAGCATTTT. Amino acid sequence: CASSLGQGFGNQPQHF.

This clone was detected only once. The V and J genes are TRBV18 and TRBJ1-1; D may be TRBD1 (5 bases). CDR3 length: 13 residues. The germline V and J ends were trimmed by 5 bases and 1 base, with 8 bases remaining between them. Germline V gives CDR1 KGHSH, CDR2 LQKENI. The CDR3 sequence is CASSTDRNTEAFF. The CDR3 coding sequence is TGTGCCAGCTCAACAGACAGGAACACTGAAGCTTTCTTT.

This clone was seen only once. The gene calls are TRBV6-5 and TRBJ2-7; 9 nucleotides match TRBD1. V trimming: 5 bases; J trimming: 3 bases; junction bases outside the gene matches: 5. CDR1 and CDR2 from the germline V gene are MNHEY and SVGAGI. This CDR3 is 14 amino acids long. This CDR3 reads CASSTGTGRYEQYF. The CDR3, as DNA: TGTGCCAGCAGTACCGGGACAGGGCGCTACGAGCAGTACTTC.

The genes are TRBV6-2 or TRBV6-3 and TRBJ1-3, with a possible D match to TRBD1 (6 bases). Per germline, CDR1 MNHEY and CDR2 SVGEGT. The CDR3 loop spans 14 amino acids. V was shortened by 2 bases and J by 11 bases, with 16 bases between the two germline ends. CDR3 region: CASSYGGREGAIYF. The CDR3 nucleotides read TGTGCCAGCAGTTACGGAGGCAGGGAGGGGGCCATATATTTT.

This chain connects TRBV6-5 to TRBJ1-1; D gene uncertain. The CDR3 spans 13 residues. CDR1 MNHEY and CDR2 SVGAGI come from the germline V gene. V gave up 7 bases and J gave up 0 bases, with 9 bases separating them. The chain's CDR3 is CASTQEVNTEAFF. CDR3 bases: TGTGCCAGCACGCAGGAGGTGAACACTGAAGCTTTCTTT.

This sequence joins TRBV11-2 and TRBJ2-1, with a possible D match to TRBD2 (7 bases). CDR3 length: 14 amino acids. Germline assignment: CDR1 SGHAT and CDR2 FQNNGV. The germline V and J ends were trimmed by 5 bases and 7 bases, with 15 bases remaining between them. The CDR3 DNA reads TGTGCCAGCAGCCCGAGGGGGGGGCAGAATGAGCAGTTCTTC. Protein product: CASSPRGGQNEQFF.

The V and J genes are TRBV9 and TRBJ2-3; TRBD2 aligns across 12 bases. Looked up from germline, CDR1 is SGDLS and CDR2 is YYNGEE. The CDR3 contains 15 residues. V lost 4 bases and J lost 5; bases outside the gene matches: 5. The CDR3 sequence is CASSLAGGFGDTQYF. The CDR3 DNA reads as TGTGCCAGCAGCCTAGCGGGGGGGTTCGGAGATACGCAGTATTTT.

CDR3 in DNA: TGCGCCAGCAGTGACAGGCAGGGCATCAATCAGCCCCAGCATTTT. Translation: CASSDRQGINQPQHF. The rearrangement uses TRBV10-2 and TRBJ1-5, with D possibly matching TRBD1 (5 bases). Trimming shortened V by 3 bases and J by 3 bases, and 12 bases separated the two germline ends. Germline CDR1 reads WSHSY; CDR2 reads SAAADI. The CDR3 spans 15 residues.